This is a list of T cell receptor beta chains from one sample in a study of blood T cells in healthy people across ages. TCRdb re-called the 5' RACE reads through MiXCR, storing one row per CDR3 protein. The table has 600,000 to 850,000 distinct CDR3 sequences, roughly 43% seen once. The sample taken for sequencing was blood. The source is a woman in her fifties or sixties in good health. CDR3s include the opening cysteine and the closing phenylalanine or tryptophan. A D gene is named only where the DNA matches it firmly. Part of the rows lack a size; the others show once, few, many or a class for expanded clones.

V gene	clone size	J gene	CDR3 length	D gene	CDR3 protein	CDR3 DNA
TRBV28	-	TRBJ1-4	13	-	CASWEGSGEKLFF	TGTGCCAGTTGGGAAGGAAGTGGTGAAAAACTGTTTTTT
TRBV11-2	-	TRBJ2-1	17	TRBD2	CASSLVGTSGGYNEQFF	TGTGCCAGCAGCTTAGTTGGGACTAGCGGGGGTTACAATGAGCAGTTCTTC
TRBV7-2	few	TRBJ2-3	16	TRBD2	CASSLQLAGGPNTQYF	TGTGCCAGCAGCTTACAACTAGCGGGGGGGCCCAATACGCAGTATTTT
TRBV9	-	TRBJ1-2	12	-	CASSANRWGYTF	TGTGCCAGCAGCGCAAACAGGTGGGGCTACACCTTC
TRBV4-1	-	TRBJ2-1	18	-	CASSQESLSQSSYNEQFF	TGCGCCAGCAGCCAAGAATCACTTAGCCAGAGCTCCTACAATGAGCAGTTCTTC
TRBV2	-	TRBJ2-7	12	-	CASRNKGYEQYF	TGTGCCAGCAGAAATAAGGGGTACGAGCAGTACTTC
TRBV7-2	few	TRBJ1-1	16	-	CASSFQPQGHDTEAFF	TGTGCCAGCAGCTTTCAACCCCAGGGGCATGACACTGAAGCTTTCTTT
TRBV12-3/TRBV12-4	-	TRBJ2-5	16	-	CASSSVGRGLQETQYF	TGTGCCAGCAGTTCGGTAGGGCGGGGGCTCCAAGAGACCCAGTACTTC
TRBV7-9	-	TRBJ1-2	17	-	CASSLGGATQSRRGYTF	TGTGCCAGCAGCTTAGGGGGGGCGACCCAAAGTAGACGTGGCTACACCTTC
TRBV9	-	TRBJ1-2	13	-	CASSVDSKCGYTF	TGTGCCAGCAGCGTAGATAGCAAGTGTGGCTACACCTTC
TRBV7-7	-	TRBJ2-5	14	-	CASSRTEVKETQYF	TGTGCCAGCAGCCGTACAGAGGTTAAAGAGACCCAGTACTTC
TRBV20-1	-	TRBJ2-7	15	-	CSANDPGGTDNEQYF	TGCAGTGCAAACGACCCCGGGGGTACGGACAATGAGCAGTACTTC
TRBV27	-	TRBJ1-4	14	TRBD1	CASSGQGEGEKLFF	TGTGCCAGCAGCGGACAGGGGGAGGGCGAAAAACTGTTTTTT
TRBV12-3/TRBV12-4	-	TRBJ1-2	13	-	CASSVAGSAGYTF	TGTGCCAGCAGTGTAGCGGGAAGCGCGGGCTACACCTTC
TRBV9	-	TRBJ2-3	17	TRBD2	CASSSRTSGRATDTQYF	TGTGCCAGCAGCTCAAGGACTAGCGGGAGGGCCACAGATACGCAGTATTTT
TRBV20-1	few	TRBJ2-5	15	TRBD1	CSARKAGTGRETQYF	TGCAGTGCTCGTAAAGCCGGGACAGGCAGAGAGACCCAGTACTTC
TRBV28	few	TRBJ2-7	12	-	CASSTTKYEQYF	TGTGCCAGCAGTACCACGAAATACGAGCAGTACTTC
TRBV6-1	-	TRBJ2-3	16	TRBD2	CASSEALAGVSDTQYF	TGTGCCAGCAGTGAAGCGCTAGCGGGGGTGTCAGATACGCAGTATTTT
TRBV12-3/TRBV12-4	-	TRBJ2-7	16	TRBD1	CASSLLGTGGTYEQYF	TGTGCCAGCAGTTTACTTGGGACAGGGGGGACCTACGAGCAGTACTTC
TRBV5-5	few	TRBJ2-3	17	-	CASSLRYEGPSADTQYF	TGTGCCAGCAGCTTGAGGTACGAAGGGCCCTCTGCAGATACGCAGTATTTT
TRBV6-5	many	TRBJ1-1	14	-	CASSSGIWDTEAFF	TGTGCCAGCAGTTCGGGTATTTGGGACACTGAAGCTTTCTTT
TRBV4-3	few	TRBJ1-2	14	-	CASSQVPGVYGYTF	TGCGCCAGCAGCCAAGTTCCAGGGGTCTATGGCTACACCTTC
TRBV6-5	-	TRBJ1-1	14	-	CASSYRKGIWEAFF	TGTGCCAGCAGTTACAGGAAAGGGATTTGGGAAGCTTTCTTT
TRBV11-1	-	TRBJ2-7	16	TRBD1	CASSSTGQGSPGEQYF	TGTGCCAGCAGCTCGACAGGACAGGGCTCTCCTGGGGAGCAGTACTTC
TRBV12-3/TRBV12-4	-	TRBJ2-3	14	-	CASLRGGGADTQYF	TGTGCCAGCCTCCGGGGCGGTGGGGCAGATACGCAGTATTTT
TRBV9	once	TRBJ2-4	16	-	CASSVGGDPTKNIQYF	TGTGCCAGCAGCGTAGGGGGGGACCCTACAAAAAACATTCAGTACTTC
TRBV5-1	-	TRBJ1-1	15	-	CASSAPLGDYTEAFF	TGCGCCAGCAGCGCTCCTTTGGGGGACTACACTGAAGCTTTCTTT
TRBV5-1	-	TRBJ1-4	16	-	CASSPLAGRGNEKLFF	TGCGCCAGCAGCCCACTGGCGGGGCGCGGTAATGAAAAACTGTTTTTT
TRBV11-1	-	TRBJ2-1	14	-	CASSLGPYYNEQFF	TGTGCCAGCAGCTTAGGGCCCTATTACAATGAGCAGTTCTTC
TRBV2	-	TRBJ2-7	13	-	CASSDSLVSQQYF	TGTGCCAGCAGTGATTCCCTCGTCTCCCAGCAGTACTTC
TRBV3-1	many	TRBJ2-7	12	-	CASSQETYEQYF	TGTGCCAGCAGCCAAGAGACCTACGAGCAGTACTTC
TRBV14	-	TRBJ2-1	17	TRBD1	CASSQLRQGPPWNEQFF	TGTGCCAGCAGCCAACTCCGACAGGGGCCGCCGTGGAATGAGCAGTTCTTC
TRBV6-1	-	TRBJ1-2	13	TRBD1	CASSEGTGNGYTF	TGTGCCAGCAGTGAAGGGACAGGCAATGGCTACACCTTC
TRBV4-3	-	TRBJ2-6	16	-	CASSQDPMSGANVLTF	TGCGCCAGCAGCCAAGATCCCATGTCTGGGGCCAACGTCCTGACTTTC
TRBV5-1	-	TRBJ1-6	15	-	CASSEDLNYNSPLHF	TGCGCCAGCAGCGAGGACTTAAACTATAATTCACCCCTCCACTTT
TRBV15	few	TRBJ2-6	15	-	CATSTEPSGANVLTF	TGTGCCACCAGCACCGAACCCTCTGGGGCCAACGTCCTGACTTTC
TRBV20-1	-	TRBJ2-1	16	TRBD2	CSARDQGTSGINEQFF	TGCAGTGCTAGAGATCAAGGGACTAGCGGGATAAATGAGCAGTTCTTC
TRBV5-1	many	TRBJ2-3	14	-	CASSGRGSTDTQYF	TGCGCCAGCAGCGGGAGGGGGAGCACAGATACGCAGTATTTT
TRBV28	-	TRBJ2-4	15	-	CAGSSPGRDKNIQYF	TGTGCCGGCAGTTCACCCGGCAGGGACAAAAACATTCAGTACTTC
TRBV25-1	once	TRBJ1-6	17	-	CTSSGPDRSSYNSPLHF	TGTACCAGCAGTGGCCCCGACAGGAGCTCCTATAATTCACCCCTCCACTTT
TRBV4-2	many	TRBJ2-1	16	TRBD2	CASSQVLAGGKNEQFF	TGTGCCAGCAGCCAGGTCCTAGCGGGAGGGAAGAATGAGCAGTTCTTC
TRBV20-1	-	TRBJ2-5	15	TRBD2	CSASSGGGSGETQYF	TGCAGTGCAAGTAGCGGGGGGGGATCTGGAGAGACCCAGTACTTC
TRBV20-1	-	TRBJ2-5	15	-	CSAWLLAHGGETQYF	TGCAGTGCCTGGCTTCTAGCGCACGGCGGGGAGACCCAGTACTTC
TRBV27	-	TRBJ1-6	16	-	CASSVHPSSYNSPLHF	TGTGCCAGCAGTGTCCACCCGAGCTCCTATAATTCACCCCTCCACTTT
TRBV28	few	TRBJ1-5	15	TRBD1	CASSGRQGRSQPQHF	TGTGCCAGCAGTGGCCGACAGGGCCGGAGTCAGCCCCAGCATTTT
TRBV12-3/TRBV12-4	-	TRBJ1-1	13	-	CASSVGAHVSAFF	TGTGCCAGCAGTGTGGGTGCGCATGTTTCAGCTTTCTTT
TRBV3-1	once	TRBJ1-1	15	-	CVSSQDDLGHTEAFF	TGTGTCAGCAGCCAAGATGACTTGGGGCACACTGAAGCTTTCTTT
TRBV24-1	-	TRBJ2-1	17	TRBD2	CATRPKGLAGTYNEQFF	TGTGCCACCCGACCTAAAGGACTAGCGGGAACCTACAATGAGCAGTTCTTC
TRBV12-3/TRBV12-4	-	TRBJ1-2	13	-	CASSTGKGWGYTF	TGTGCCAGCAGTACGGGAAAGGGCTGGGGCTACACCTTC
TRBV13	-	TRBJ2-7	16	-	CASSLGLPGGSYEQYF	TGTGCCAGCAGCTTAGGCCTGCCAGGAGGCTCCTACGAGCAGTACTTC
TRBV20-1	few	TRBJ2-7	12	-	CSASPIFYEQYF	TGCAGTGCTAGTCCCATTTTCTACGAGCAGTACTTC
TRBV20-1	-	TRBJ2-1	15	TRBD2	CSAWGTSGTYNEQFF	TGCAGTGCTTGGGGGACTAGCGGGACTTACAATGAGCAGTTCTTC
TRBV29-1	-	TRBJ2-1	14	-	CSTDLEPNNNEQFF	TGCAGCACAGATCTAGAGCCTAATAACAATGAGCAGTTCTTC
TRBV28	few	TRBJ2-1	14	-	CASRLEGSYNEQFF	TGTGCCAGCAGACTCGAGGGCAGTTACAATGAGCAGTTCTTC
TRBV27	few	TRBJ2-1	13	-	CASSLSKDGGQFF	TGTGCCAGCAGTTTATCGAAGGACGGGGGGCAGTTCTTC
TRBV5-1	few	TRBJ2-3	16	TRBD2	CASSLALAGGPDTQYF	TGTGCCAGCAGCTTAGCCCTAGCGGGAGGACCAGATACGCAGTATTTT
TRBV5-7	-	TRBJ1-4	16	-	CASSRSGGALNEKLFF	TGTGCCAGCAGCCGGTCGGGCGGGGCCTTGAATGAAAAACTGTTTTTT
TRBV7-8	-	TRBJ2-7	12	TRBD1	CASSQGVHEQYF	TGTGCCAGCAGCCAGGGGGTGCACGAGCAGTACTTC
TRBV6-5	few	TRBJ2-1	16	-	CASSYSGTQPNNEQFF	TGTGCCAGCAGTTACTCCGGGACACAACCCAACAATGAGCAGTTCTTC